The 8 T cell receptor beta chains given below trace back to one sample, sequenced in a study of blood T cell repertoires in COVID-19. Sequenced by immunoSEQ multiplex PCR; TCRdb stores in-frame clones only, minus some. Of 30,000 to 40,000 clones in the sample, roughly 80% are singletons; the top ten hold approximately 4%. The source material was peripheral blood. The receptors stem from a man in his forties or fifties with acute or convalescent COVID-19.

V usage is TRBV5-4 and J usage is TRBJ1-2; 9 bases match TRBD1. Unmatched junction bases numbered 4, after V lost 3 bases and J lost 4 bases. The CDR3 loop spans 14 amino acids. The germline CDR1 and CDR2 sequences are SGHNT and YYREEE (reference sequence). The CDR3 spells CASSSTGGAYGYTF. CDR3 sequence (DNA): TGTGCCAGCAGCTCGACAGGGGGAGCCTATGGCTACACCTTC.

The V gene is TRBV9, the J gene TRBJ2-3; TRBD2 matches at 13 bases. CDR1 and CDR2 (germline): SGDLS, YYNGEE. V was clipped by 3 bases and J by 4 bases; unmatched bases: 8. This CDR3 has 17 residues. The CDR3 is CASSDPQGLAGPDTQYF. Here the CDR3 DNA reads TGTGCCAGCAGCGACCCCCAGGGACTAGCGGGGCCAGATACGCAGTATTTT.

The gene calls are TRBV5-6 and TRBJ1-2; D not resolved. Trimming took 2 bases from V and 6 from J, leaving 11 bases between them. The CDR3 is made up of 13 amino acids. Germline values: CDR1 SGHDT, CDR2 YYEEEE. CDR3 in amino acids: CASSLQPSDGYTF. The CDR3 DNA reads TGTGCCAGCAGCTTACAGCCTTCGGATGGCTACACCTTC.

The CDR3 coding sequence is TGTGCCAGAAACTTTTGTGGGACACCGAACACCGGGGAGCTGTTTTTT. Encoded protein: CARNFCGTPNTGELFF. V and J are TRBV19 and TRBJ2-2; D is perhaps TRBD1 (6 bases). In germline, CDR1 is LNHDA, CDR2 SQIVND (reference sequence). CDR3 size: 16 residues. The V end lost 9 bases, the J end lost 0 bases, and 17 bases lay between the germline ends.

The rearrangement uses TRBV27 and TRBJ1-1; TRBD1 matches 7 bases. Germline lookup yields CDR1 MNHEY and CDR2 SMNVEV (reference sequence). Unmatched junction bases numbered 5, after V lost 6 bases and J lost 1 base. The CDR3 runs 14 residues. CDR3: CASRIWDRNTEAFF. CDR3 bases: TGTGCCAGCAGAATCTGGGACAGGAACACTGAAGCTTTCTTT.

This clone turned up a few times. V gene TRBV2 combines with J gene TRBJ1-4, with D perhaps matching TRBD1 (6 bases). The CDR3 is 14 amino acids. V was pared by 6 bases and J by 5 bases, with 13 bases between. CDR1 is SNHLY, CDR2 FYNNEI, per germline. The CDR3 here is CASRLDSLNEKLFF. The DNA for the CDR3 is TGTGCCAGCAGATTGGACAGCCTCAATGAAAAACTGTTTTTT.

CDR3 DNA: TGTGCCAGCAGCCAAGGACTAGCGGGGGAATATGGCACAGATACGCAGTATTTT. This sequence encodes CASSQGLAGEYGTDTQYF. The chain links TRBV7-2 to TRBJ2-3, with 13 bases that match TRBD2. This CDR3 has 18 amino acids. CDR1 is SGHTA and CDR2 is FQGNSA in the germline V gene. V was clipped by 5 bases and J by 1 base; unmatched bases: 9.

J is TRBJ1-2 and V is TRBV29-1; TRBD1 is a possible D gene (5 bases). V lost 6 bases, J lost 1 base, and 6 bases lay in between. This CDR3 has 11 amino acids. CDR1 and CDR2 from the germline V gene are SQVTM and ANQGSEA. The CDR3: CSVQVNYGYTF. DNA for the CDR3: TGCAGCGTACAGGTTAACTATGGCTACACCTTC.